Below, 17 T cell receptor beta chains from the same sample are listed, as sequenced in a study of T cells expressing NK-cell markers. TCRdb re-called the 5' RACE reads; every CDR3 protein appears as one record, without DNA. Its table records around 470,000 distinct CDR3 sequences. The sample consisted of blood T cells: a sorted CD56 or NKG2C T cell subset, CD4+ or CD8+ T cells, or bulk PBMC T cells (not recorded which). These receptors originate from a woman in her 50s in good health.

The V and J genes are TRBV24-1 and TRBJ2-7; the D call of TRBD2 rests on TCRdb alone, since no DNA is present to check it. CDR1 and CDR2 from the germline V gene are KGHDR and SFDVKD. The CDR3 is 14 residues long. CDR3 region: CATSGEVPGAEQYF.

The chain carries TRBV3-1 and TRBJ1-1; as DNA is missing, the TRBD1 call by TCRdb cannot be tested. Germline V CDR1 and CDR2: LGHDT, YNNKEL (reference sequence). CDR3 length equals 13 residues. This chain's CDR3 is CASSVGTGTEAFF.

The chain combines TRBV10-3 with TRBJ2-1; the TRBD1 assignment by TCRdb is unverifiable without DNA. This CDR3 comprises 15 residues. The germline gives CDR1 ENHRY, CDR2 SYGVKD. CDR3: CAIRAGQGALNEQFF.

The chain uses TRBV3-1 and TRBJ2-1; TCRdb calls TRBD1, which cannot be checked without DNA. The CDR3 consists of 12 residues. Germline CDR1 and CDR2: LGHDT and YNNKEL (reference sequence). The CDR3 spells CASSLLGGEQFF.

This chain links TRBV12-5 with TRBJ1-2; absent DNA, TCRdb's TRBD1 call cannot be checked. In germline, CDR1 is LGHNT, CDR2 FRNRAP. CDR3 length: 14 residues. The CDR3 spells CASGLKTGSYGYTF.

The chain couples TRBV7-9 to TRBJ2-1; the D call of TRBD2 rests on TCRdb alone, since no DNA is present to check it. There are 18 residues in the CDR3. Germline loops: CDR1 SEHNR, CDR2 FQNEAQ (reference sequence). This CDR3 reads CASRQLAGDESSYNEQFF.

This chain connects TRBV20-1 to TRBJ2-1; TCRdb indicates TRBD2, and absent DNA this call remains unverified. The CDR3 spans 12 residues. The germline CDR1 and CDR2 sequences are DFQATT and SNEGSKA (reference sequence). CDR3: CSARYSGNEQFF.

V usage is TRBV4-1 and J usage is TRBJ2-7; the D gene TCRdb calls, TRBD2, cannot be checked with no DNA. In germline, CDR1 is MGHRA, CDR2 YSYEKL. The CDR3 consists of 20 residues. CDR3 sequence: CASSQDMALAGSSSSYEQYF.

V is TRBV12-3 or TRBV12-4 and J is TRBJ2-1; the D call of TRBD2 rests on TCRdb alone, since no DNA is present to check it. The CDR3 loop spans 12 amino acids. The CDR3 protein is CASEREGGEQFF.

The chain has TRBV11-2 and TRBJ1-1. Germline assignment: CDR1 SGHAT and CDR2 FQNNGV. The CDR3 sequence is 15 residues long. The CDR3 here is CASSLAAAMGTEAFF.

The V and J genes are TRBV11-2 and TRBJ1-1; as DNA is missing, the TRBD1 call by TCRdb cannot be tested. The germline CDR1 and CDR2 sequences are SGHAT and FQNNGV. This CDR3 spans 12 amino acids. CDR3 loop: CASSPYGGEAFF.

V usage is TRBV12-5 and J usage is TRBJ2-1; TCRdb lists TRBD2, though no DNA is available to test this call. The CDR3 runs to 14 residues. CDR1 and CDR2 (germline): LGHNT, FRNRAP. CDR3 amino acids: CASGLSGTYNEQFF.

The V call is TRBV7-2, the J call TRBJ2-3; TCRdb selects TRBD2, and the lack of DNA leaves this call unchecked. Germline loops: CDR1 SGHTA, CDR2 FQGNSA. This CDR3 contains 18 residues. CDR3 sequence: CASSLEVLAGGVRDTQYF.

The V gene is TRBV24-1, the J gene TRBJ1-5; TCRdb gives TRBD1 as the D gene, but with no DNA this cannot be confirmed. Germline values: CDR1 KGHDR, CDR2 SFDVKD. The CDR3 totals 14 residues. CDR3 protein: CATSDNAGYQPQHF.

V and J are TRBV12-3 or TRBV12-4 and TRBJ1-1; TCRdb picks TRBD1, but there is no DNA to check that call. The CDR3 extends over 14 amino acids. The CDR3 sequence is CASSRQGANTEAFF.

The gene calls are TRBV20-1 and TRBJ1-4. Germline V gene lookup returns CDR1 DFQATT and CDR2 SNEGSKA (reference sequence). There are 11 residues in the CDR3. The CDR3 reads CSAARREKLFF.

The chain uses TRBV12-3 or TRBV12-4 and TRBJ2-6; TCRdb outputs TRBD2, but without DNA this stays unchecked. CDR3 length: 18 amino acids. CDR3 region: CASSTRVHKYSGANVLTF.